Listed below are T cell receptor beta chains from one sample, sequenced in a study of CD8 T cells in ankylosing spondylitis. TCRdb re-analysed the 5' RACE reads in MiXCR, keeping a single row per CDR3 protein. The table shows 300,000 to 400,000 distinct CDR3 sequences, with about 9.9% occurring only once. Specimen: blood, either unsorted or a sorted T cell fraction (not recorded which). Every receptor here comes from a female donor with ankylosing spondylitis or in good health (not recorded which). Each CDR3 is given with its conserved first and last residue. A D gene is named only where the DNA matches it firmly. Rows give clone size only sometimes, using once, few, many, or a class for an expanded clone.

CASSLPPSTETQYF TGTGCCAGCAGTTTACCGCCCAGCACAGAGACCCAGTACTTC TRBJ2-5 - TRBV28 many
CASSYTLGLGVNEQFF TGTGCCAGCAGTTACACTCTCGGCCTAGGAGTCAATGAGCAGTTCTTC TRBJ2-1 - TRBV6-5 many
CASSFGAGGPLGKNIQYF TGTGCCAGCAGTTTCGGGGCGGGAGGGCCTTTGGGCAAAAACATTCAGTACTTC TRBJ2-4 TRBD2 TRBV27 few
CASRPTGTSSYNSPLHF TGTGCCAGCAGGCCGACAGGGACCAGCTCCTATAATTCACCCCTCCACTTT TRBJ1-6 TRBD1 TRBV12-3/TRBV12-4 many
CASSPRTGLGDYGYTF TGTGCCAGCAGTCCGCGGACAGGCCTGGGGGACTATGGCTACACCTTC TRBJ1-2 TRBD1 TRBV12-3/TRBV12-4 many
CSAVYSPGELFF TGCAGTGCTGTTTACAGTCCGGGGGAGCTGTTTTTT TRBJ2-2 - TRBV20-1 few
CSAAGVSTDTQYF TGCAGTGCAGCGGGAGTATCGACAGATACGCAGTATTTT TRBJ2-3 TRBD2 TRBV20-1 many
CSARSPTSVRNEQFF TGCAGTGCTAGATCCCCTACATCCGTTAGGAATGAGCAGTTCTTC TRBJ2-1 - TRBV20-1 many
CATSDGDRGYTF TGTGCCACCAGTGATGGGGACAGGGGCTACACCTTC TRBJ1-2 TRBD1 TRBV24-1 few
CASARTLDEQFF TGTGCCAGCGCTAGGACTCTCGATGAGCAGTTCTTC TRBJ2-1 - TRBV27 -
CASSSPSEQYF TGTGCCAGCAGTTCACCATCCGAGCAGTACTTC TRBJ2-7 - TRBV27 -
CASSLEATGGVLFF TGCGCCAGCAGCTTGGAAGCTACCGGCGGGGTGCTGTTTTTT TRBJ2-2 - TRBV5-1 -
CASSPGVSRAFF TGTGCCAGTAGCCCTGGGGTAAGTAGGGCTTTCTTT TRBJ1-1 - TRBV19 -
CASSRSVGRGGGEDTQYF TGCGCCAGCAGTCGCTCCGTCGGGCGGGGGGGTGGTGAAGATACGCAGTATTTT TRBJ2-3 TRBD2 TRBV5-1 few
CASSPLTGERPGQGLFREQYF TGTGCCAGCAGTCCTCTTACCGGGGAGCGACCGGGACAGGGGTTATTTCGCGAGCAGTACTTC TRBJ2-7 TRBD1 TRBV6-4 many
CASSFPGTTYEQYF TGTGCCAGCAGTTTCCCCGGGACAACCTACGAGCAGTACTTC TRBJ2-7 - TRBV28 many
CASSRDYDTGELFF TGTGCTAGCAGCCGGGACTACGACACCGGGGAGCTGTTTTTT TRBJ2-2 TRBD2 TRBV7-7 many
CASSPSGRDTDTQYF TGTGCCAGCAGCCCTAGCGGGAGGGACACAGATACGCAGTATTTT TRBJ2-3 TRBD2 TRBV11-2 few
CAIADKNTGELFF TGTGCAATCGCGGACAAAAACACCGGGGAGCTGTTTTTT TRBJ2-2 - TRBV7-7 -
CASSANRGGREQYF TGTGCCAGCAGTGCCAACAGGGGTGGGCGCGAGCAGTACTTC TRBJ2-7 TRBD1 TRBV28 few
CSARDRIQSYGYTF TGCAGTGCTAGAGATAGGATACAGAGCTATGGCTACACCTTC TRBJ1-2 - TRBV20-1 many
CASSKAALAGCYNEQFF TGTGCCAGCAGCAAAGCGGCCCTAGCGGGATGCTACAATGAGCAGTTCTTC TRBJ2-1 - TRBV21-1 -
CASRTYTTSGELFF TGTGCCAGCAGGACGTACACGACCAGCGGGGAGCTGTTTTTT TRBJ2-2 - TRBV2 many
CSARDQIKLASEQFF TGCAGTGCTAGAGACCAAATAAAACTAGCGAGTGAGCAGTTCTTC TRBJ2-1 TRBD2 TRBV20-1 -
CSASQRRSTYNSPLHF TGCAGTGCTAGTCAGCGCCGAAGCACCTATAATTCACCCCTCCACTTT TRBJ1-6 - TRBV20-1 many
CASSLYGPHSGANVLTF TGTGCCAGCAGCTTGTATGGGCCTCACTCTGGGGCCAACGTCCTGACTTTC TRBJ2-6 - TRBV5-6 many
CASSTSQGAREKLFF TGCGCCAGCAGCACTTCACAGGGGGCAAGGGAAAAACTGTTTTTT TRBJ1-4 TRBD1 TRBV5-1 many